The entry below gives a single T cell receptor (beta chain) sequence along with its context. The antigen is undetermined. The sample comes from a study of Ad26.COV2.S vaccination and SARS-CoV-2 variants. Data came from immunoSEQ multiplex PCR; TCRdb stores just in-frame clones and leaves some out. The table lists some 350,000 clones, 90% of them singletons. Broader study findings: Possibly, TCR breadth and depth analyses underestimated total T cell responses. Those who received the vaccine showed greater spike-specific TCR breadth than those given placebo.

The V segment lost 4 bases and the J segment 1 base; nucleotides outside the gene matches: 9. CDR1 and CDR2 (germline): SGHDT, YYEEEE. The CDR3 consists of 18 residues. As for treatment: some 20 received Ad26.COV2.S at low or high dose, single or two shots; roughly five received placebo; per-sample allocation not given. The investigators took samples on day 63 after the first vaccine or placebo injection. Spike of the Wuhan-strain SARS-CoV-2 was expressed by an Ad26 vector, which formed the vaccine. The source material was peripheral blood, sampled in a trial of Ad26.COV2.S vaccine versus placebo. This chain connects TRBV5-6 to TRBJ2-2, with 11 bases that match TRBD2. This TCR came from a person aged 18-65 years who received the Ad26.COV2.S COVID-19 vaccine or a placebo. DNA of the CDR3: TGTGCCAGCAGCACACCAGGGCTAGCGGGGGGGAACACCGGGGAGCTGTTTTTT. Translating gives CASSTPGLAGGNTGELFF. Supplemented by reference TRBV5-6 and TRBJ2-2, the full variable domain reads DAGVTQSPTHLIKTRGQQVTLRCSPKSGHDTVSWYQQALGQGPQFIFQYYEEEERQRGNFPDRFSGHQFPNYSSELNVNALLLGDSALYLCASSTPGLAGGNTGELFFGEGSRLTVL.